The source of this TCR beta chain is a study of response to subunit inactivated influenza vaccine. Study-level findings and limits: Every seasonal influenza vaccination brings in few new T cells, the authors suggested.

V lost 5 bases and J lost 4, with 11 bases in between. The CDR3 is made up of 12 amino acids. Germline CDR1 is SQVTM and CDR2 is ANQGSEA. TCRdb reprocessed the RT-PCR reads via MiXCR and lists one record per CDR3 protein. There are roughly 650,000 distinct CDR3 sequences in the sample; about 15% occur only once, and 7.5% to 8% lies in the top ten. Notes on this clonotype: Its target is not known.

This clonotype was obtained from a man aged 50 or older who received an inactivated influenza vaccine. Source: PBMCs from blood, taken 14 to 15 days before vaccination. The rearrangement uses TRBV29-1 and TRBJ1-1; TRBD1 might be the D (5 bases). The CDR3: CSVLVGGTEAFF. The CDR3 bases are TGCAGCGTTCTAGTGGGGGGCACTGAAGCTTTCTTT.